This T cell receptor (beta chain) emerged from a study of CD8+CD57+ T cells in acquired aplastic anemia. From germline, CDR1 is MNHEY and CDR2 SVGAGI. CDR3 length equals 16 residues. J gave up 0 bases and V 5 bases, and 7 bases lay outside the gene matches. Selection for sequencing was limited to patients who had shown CD8+CD57+ cell expansion by flow cytometry. Genomic DNA was employed as the template in profiling TCR beta VDJ and CDR3. MiXCR, applied by TCRdb to the reads, yields one record per CDR3 protein. The sample lists 150,000 to 180,000 distinct CDR3 sequences; roughly 49% were seen once. This clonotype was seen repeatedly, ten times or more.

The sequenced sample consisted of sorted CD4+, CD8+, or CD8+CD57+ T cells (not recorded which) from PBMCs. The clonotype originates from a human donor with aplastic anemia. V and J are TRBV6-5 and TRBJ1-5, with 7 bases fitting TRBD1. CDR3 loop: CASSHITGDSNQPQHF. In nucleotides, the CDR3 is TGTGCCAGCAGTCACATTACAGGGGATAGCAATCAGCCCCAGCATTTT.